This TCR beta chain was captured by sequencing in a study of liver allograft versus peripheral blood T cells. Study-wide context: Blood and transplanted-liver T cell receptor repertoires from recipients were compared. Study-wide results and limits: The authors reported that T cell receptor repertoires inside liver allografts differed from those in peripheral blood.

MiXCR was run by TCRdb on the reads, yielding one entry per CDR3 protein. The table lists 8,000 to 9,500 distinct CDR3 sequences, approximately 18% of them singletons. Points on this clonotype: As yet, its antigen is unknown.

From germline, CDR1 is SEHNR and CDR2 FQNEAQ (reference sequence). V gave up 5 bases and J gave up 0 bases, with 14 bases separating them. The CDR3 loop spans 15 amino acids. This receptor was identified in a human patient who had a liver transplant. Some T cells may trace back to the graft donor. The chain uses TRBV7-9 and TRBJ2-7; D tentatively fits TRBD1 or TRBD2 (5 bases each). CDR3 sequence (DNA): TGTGCCAGCAGCGCAGGGACCGCCAGCTCCTACGAGCAGTACTTC. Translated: CASSAGTASSYEQYF.